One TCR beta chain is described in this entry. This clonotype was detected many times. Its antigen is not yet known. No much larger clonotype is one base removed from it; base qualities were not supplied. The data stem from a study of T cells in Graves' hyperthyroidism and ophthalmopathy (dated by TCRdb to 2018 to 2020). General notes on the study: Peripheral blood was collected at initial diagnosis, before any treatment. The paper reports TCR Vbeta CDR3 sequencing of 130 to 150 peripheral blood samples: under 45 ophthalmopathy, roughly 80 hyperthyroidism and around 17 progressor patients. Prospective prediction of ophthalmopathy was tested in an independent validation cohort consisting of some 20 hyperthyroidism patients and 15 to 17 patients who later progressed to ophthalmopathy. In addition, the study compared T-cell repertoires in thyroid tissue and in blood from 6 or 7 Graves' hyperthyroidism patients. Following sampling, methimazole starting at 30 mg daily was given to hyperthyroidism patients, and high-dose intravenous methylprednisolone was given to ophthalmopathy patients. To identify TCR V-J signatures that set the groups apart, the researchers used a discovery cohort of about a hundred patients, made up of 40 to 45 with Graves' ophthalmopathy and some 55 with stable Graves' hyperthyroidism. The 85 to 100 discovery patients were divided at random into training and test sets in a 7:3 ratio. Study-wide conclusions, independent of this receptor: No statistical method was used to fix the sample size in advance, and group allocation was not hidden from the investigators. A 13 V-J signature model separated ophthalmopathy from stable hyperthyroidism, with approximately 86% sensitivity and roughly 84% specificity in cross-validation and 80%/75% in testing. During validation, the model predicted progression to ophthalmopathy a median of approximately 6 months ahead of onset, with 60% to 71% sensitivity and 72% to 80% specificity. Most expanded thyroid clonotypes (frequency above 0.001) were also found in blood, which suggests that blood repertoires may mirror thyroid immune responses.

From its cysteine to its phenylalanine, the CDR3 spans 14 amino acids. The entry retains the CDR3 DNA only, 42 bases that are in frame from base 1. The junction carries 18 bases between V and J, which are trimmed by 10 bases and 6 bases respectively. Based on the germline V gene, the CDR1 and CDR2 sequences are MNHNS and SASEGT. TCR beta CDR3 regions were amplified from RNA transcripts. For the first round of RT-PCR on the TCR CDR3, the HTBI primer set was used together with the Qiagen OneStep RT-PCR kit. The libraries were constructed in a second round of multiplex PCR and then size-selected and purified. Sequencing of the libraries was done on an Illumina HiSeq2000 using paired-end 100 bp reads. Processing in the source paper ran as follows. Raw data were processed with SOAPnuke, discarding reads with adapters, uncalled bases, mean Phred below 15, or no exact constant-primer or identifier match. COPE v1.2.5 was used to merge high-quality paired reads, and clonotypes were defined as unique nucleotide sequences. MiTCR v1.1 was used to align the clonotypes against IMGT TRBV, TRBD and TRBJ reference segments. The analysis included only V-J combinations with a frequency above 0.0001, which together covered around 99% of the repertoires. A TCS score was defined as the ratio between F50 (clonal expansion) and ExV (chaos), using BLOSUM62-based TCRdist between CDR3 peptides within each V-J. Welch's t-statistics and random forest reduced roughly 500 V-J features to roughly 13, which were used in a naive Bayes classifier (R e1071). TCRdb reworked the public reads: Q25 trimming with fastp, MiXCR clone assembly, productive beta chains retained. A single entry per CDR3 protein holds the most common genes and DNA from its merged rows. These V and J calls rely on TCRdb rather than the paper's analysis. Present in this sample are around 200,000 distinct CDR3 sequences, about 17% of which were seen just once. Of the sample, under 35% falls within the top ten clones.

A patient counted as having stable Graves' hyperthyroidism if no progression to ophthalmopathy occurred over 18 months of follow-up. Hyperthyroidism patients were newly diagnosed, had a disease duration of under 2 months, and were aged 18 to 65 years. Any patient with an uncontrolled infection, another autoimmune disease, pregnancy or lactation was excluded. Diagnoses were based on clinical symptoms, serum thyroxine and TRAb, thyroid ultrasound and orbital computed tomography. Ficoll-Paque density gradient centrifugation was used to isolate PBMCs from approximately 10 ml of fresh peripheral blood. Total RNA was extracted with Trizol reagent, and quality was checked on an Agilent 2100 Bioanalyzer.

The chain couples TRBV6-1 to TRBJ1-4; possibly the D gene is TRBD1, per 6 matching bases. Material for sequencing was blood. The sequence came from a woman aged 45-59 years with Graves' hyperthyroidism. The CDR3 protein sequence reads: CATKLQGIYEKLFF. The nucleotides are TGTGCCACCAAACTACAGGGCATCTATGAAAAACTGTTTTTT.